The 17 T cell receptor beta chains below were found in one sample sequenced in a study of cytomegalovirus exposure and HLA in healthy donors. PCR primers comprised 60 Vbeta and 13 Jbeta primers. Only in-frame clones appear in the TCRdb table, and some are missing; sequencing was by immunoSEQ multiplex PCR. The sample shows about 150,000 clones, around 84% of them seen only once. Source material: PBMCs. These receptors all stem from a young woman in good health and CMV-seronegative.

This sequence joins TRBV6-6 and TRBJ2-2; 7 nucleotides agree with TRBD1. Per germline, CDR1 MNHNY and CDR2 SVGAGI (reference sequence). Germline trimming cut 2 bases from V and 7 bases from J; bases unmatched to any gene: 10. The length of the CDR3 is 16 residues. CDR3 sequence: CASSYTRDRKFGELFF. The CDR3 region has the DNA TGTGCCAGCAGTTACACCCGGGACAGAAAGTTCGGGGAGCTGTTTTTT.

The chain uses TRBV7-7 and TRBJ2-5; D perhaps matches TRBD2 (6 bases). From germline, CDR1 is SSHAT and CDR2 FNYEAQ (reference sequence). The CDR3 consists of 15 residues. With 1 base removed from V and 4 bases from J, the gap between germline ends came to 13 bases. CDR3 DNA: TGTGCCAGCAGCTTAGGGTCTGGGGGAGGAGAGACCCAGTACTTC. This encodes CASSLGSGGGETQYF.

This clone was seen only once. The rearrangement links TRBV2 to TRBJ2-2, with a weak D call TRBD2 (6 bases). V was clipped by 6 bases and J by 6 bases, with 14 bases between them. The CDR3 loop spans 14 amino acids. Germline V gives CDR1 SNHLY, CDR2 FYNNEI. The CDR3 bases are TGTGCCAGCAGGACTACTAGCAACGCCGGGGAGCTGTTTTTT. The encoded protein is CASRTTSNAGELFF.

This clone was seen a single time. Other DNA sequences in the sample encode the same CDR3. This chain connects TRBV15 to TRBJ1-2; unclear D gene. V was cut by 0 bases and J by 0 bases, with 11 bases left in between. The CDR3 is 16 amino acids. Germline CDR1 is LNHNV and CDR2 is YYDKDF (reference sequence). The CDR3 nucleotides read TGTGCCACCAGCAGAGATCGAACGACTTCTAACTATGGCTACACCTTC. It specifies CATSRDRTTSNYGYTF.

The chain recombines TRBV5-1 with TRBJ2-7, with D unclear. The ends were cut back, 0 bases at V and 2 bases at J, with 12 bases in the middle. Germline V lookup: CDR1 SGHRS, CDR2 YFSETQ. The CDR3 consists of 15 residues. This CDR3 reads CASSLEWPGTYEQYF. CDR3 bases: TGCGCCAGCAGCTTGGAATGGCCTGGCACCTACGAGCAGTACTTC.

The DNA of the CDR3 is TGTGCCAGCAGCCCGGGGGACAGGGCCCAAGAGACCCAGTACTTC. Translating it yields CASSPGDRAQETQYF. This sequence joins TRBV7-9 and TRBJ2-5, with 9 positions matching TRBD1. CDR1 is SEHNR and CDR2 is FQNEAQ in the germline V gene (reference sequence). V dropped 5 bases and J dropped 1; count of bases not matched to a gene: 5. The CDR3 covers 15 residues.

This chain links TRBV7-2 with TRBJ1-3; no clear D gene. The germline V gene encodes CDR1 SGHTA and CDR2 FQGNSA. The CDR3 spans 14 residues. V was pared by 5 bases and J by 4 bases, with 12 bases between. As DNA, the CDR3 is TGTGCCAGCAGCCTGAAGGGAGGGGGAAACACCATATATTTT. Its translation: CASSLKGGGNTIYF.

The chain joins TRBV13 to TRBJ1-2; weak D call: TRBD1 (6 bases). Germline assignment: CDR1 PRHDT and CDR2 FYEKMQ (reference sequence). V was trimmed by 0 bases and J by 8 bases, leaving 16 bases between them. CDR3 size: 15 residues. CDR3 sequence: CASSLGVGTWRGYTF. The CDR3 coding sequence is TGTGCCAGCAGCTTAGGTGTCGGGACATGGAGAGGCTACACCTTC.

The chain combines TRBV28 with TRBJ2-1; 15 bases are shared with TRBD2. The CDR3 runs to 17 residues. V gave up 3 bases and J gave up 12 bases; unmatched junction bases: 12. Germline assignment: CDR1 MDHEN and CDR2 SYDVKM. The CDR3 sequence is CASSFVGGLAGGEGQFF. DNA of the CDR3: TGTGCCAGCAGTTTTGTCGGGGGACTAGCGGGAGGAGAGGGGCAGTTCTTC.

The chain is built from TRBV10-3 and TRBJ2-3; D gene uncertain. The CDR3 extends over 14 amino acids. Germline V lookup: CDR1 ENHRY, CDR2 SYGVKD. V was pared by 4 bases and J by 7 bases, with 15 bases between. The CDR3 region is CAISVDSLVNTQYF. CDR3 in DNA: TGTGCCATCAGTGTCGACTCGCTTGTCAATACGCAGTATTTT.

The chain carries TRBV18 and TRBJ2-5; 11 bases line up with TRBD2. This CDR3 has 16 residues. Germline CDR1 reads KGHSH; CDR2 reads LQKENI. The junction had 7 bases not matched to a gene; V was cut back by 2 bases and J by 5 bases. Here the CDR3 reads CASSPTSGGPGETQYF. The DNA of the CDR3 is TGTGCCAGCTCACCAACTAGCGGGGGCCCCGGGGAGACCCAGTACTTC.

V gene TRBV29-1 combines with J gene TRBJ1-2; TRBD1 aligns across 8 bases. J gave up 7 bases and V 7 bases, and 11 bases lay outside the gene matches. The CDR3 totals 13 residues. Germline V lookup: CDR1 SQVTM, CDR2 ANQGSEA. CDR3 coding DNA: TGCAGCGCTGCATGGCAGGGGGCTGGTGGCTACACCTTC. It translates to CSAAWQGAGGYTF. The variable domain in full, with the rest retrieved from reference TRBV29-1 and TRBJ1-2, is SAVISQKPSRDICQRGTSLTIQCQVDSQVTMMFWYRQQPGQSLTLIATANQGSEATYESGFVIDKFPISRPNLTFSTLTVSNMSPEDSSIYLCSAAWQGAGGYTFGSGTRLTVV.

V gene TRBV7-2 combines with J gene TRBJ1-5; unclear D gene. The CDR3 has 12 amino acids. The V and J ends lost 4 bases and 7 bases respectively, with 8 bases between them. Looked up from germline, CDR1 is SGHTA and CDR2 is FQGNSA. CDR3 sequence (DNA): TGTGCCAGCAGCTCCCCGGGGCAGCCCCAGCATTTT. Translating it yields CASSSPGQPQHF. Full variable domain (remainder filled in from reference TRBV7-2 and TRBJ1-5): GAGVSQSPSNKVTEKGKDVELRCDPISGHTALYWYRQSLGQGLEFLIYFQGNSAPDKSGLPSDRFSAERTGGSVSTLTIQRTQQEDSAVYLCASSSPGQPQHFGDGTRLSIL.

V gene TRBV14 combines with J gene TRBJ2-7, with TRBD1 matching over 7 bases. CDR1 is SGHDN, CDR2 FVKESK, per germline. V gave up 6 bases and J gave up 2 bases; unmatched junction bases: 1. The CDR3 runs to 12 residues. CDR3 in amino acids: CASSGTAYEQYF. The CDR3, as DNA: TGTGCCAGCAGTGGGACAGCCTACGAGCAGTACTTC.

This sequence joins TRBV6-5 and TRBJ2-7; TRBD1 aligns across 7 bases. After removal of 0 bases from V and 3 bases from J, the junction contained 5 bases not matched to a gene. The CDR3 extends over 15 amino acids. Germline V gives CDR1 MNHEY, CDR2 SVGAGI. The CDR3 loop reads CASSYSGTDLYEQYF. The CDR3 DNA is TGTGCCAGCAGTTACTCCGGGACAGACCTCTACGAGCAGTACTTC.

V is TRBV27 and J is TRBJ2-7; possible D gene TRBD2, 5 bases. V shed 8 bases and J shed 0 bases, with 14 bases lying between them. CDR1 MNHEY and CDR2 SMNVEV come from the germline V gene (reference sequence). The CDR3 is 14 amino acids. In DNA form, the CDR3 reads TGTGCCAGCGGACTCTGGGAAGGCTCCTACGAGCAGTACTTC. Its translation is CASGLWEGSYEQYF.

This clone was found a few times. This chain uses TRBV4-3 with TRBJ2-7; 9 nucleotides agree with TRBD2. Unmatched junction bases numbered 12, after V lost 0 bases and J lost 3 bases. The CDR3 sequence is 18 residues long. Germline lookup yields CDR1 LGHNA and CDR2 YSLEER. The CDR3 DNA reads TGCGCCAGCAGCCAAGAAGTATCGTATAGCGGGAGAGACTACGAGCAGTACTTC. Amino acids: CASSQEVSYSGRDYEQYF.